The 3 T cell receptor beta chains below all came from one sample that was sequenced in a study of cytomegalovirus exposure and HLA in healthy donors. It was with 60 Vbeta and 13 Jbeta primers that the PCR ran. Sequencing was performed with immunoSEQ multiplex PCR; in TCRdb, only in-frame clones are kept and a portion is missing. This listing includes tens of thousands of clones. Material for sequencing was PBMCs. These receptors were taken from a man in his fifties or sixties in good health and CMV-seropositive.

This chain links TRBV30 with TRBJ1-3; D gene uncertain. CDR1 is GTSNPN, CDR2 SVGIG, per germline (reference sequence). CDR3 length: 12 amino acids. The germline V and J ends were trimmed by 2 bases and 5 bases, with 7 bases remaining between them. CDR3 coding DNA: TGTGCCTGGAGTCCTAACCGAAACACCATATATTTT. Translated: CAWSPNRNTIYF. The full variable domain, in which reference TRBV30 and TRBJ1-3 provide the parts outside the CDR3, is SQTIHQWPATLVQPVGSPLSLECTVEGTSNPNLYWYRQAAGRGLQLLFYSVGIGQISSEVPQNLSASRPQDRQFILSSKKLLLSDSGFYLCAWSPNRNTIYFGEGSWLTVV.

CDR3 region: CASSPTGGVRYEQYF. For the CDR3, the DNA is TGTGCCAGTAGCCCGACAGGGGGCGTTAGGTACGAGCAGTACTTC. The chain has TRBV19 and TRBJ2-7; TRBD1 matches at 10 bases. V lost 6 bases and J lost 4; bases outside the gene matches: 9. The germline V gene has CDR1 LNHDA and CDR2 SQIVND (reference sequence). The CDR3 extends over 15 amino acids.

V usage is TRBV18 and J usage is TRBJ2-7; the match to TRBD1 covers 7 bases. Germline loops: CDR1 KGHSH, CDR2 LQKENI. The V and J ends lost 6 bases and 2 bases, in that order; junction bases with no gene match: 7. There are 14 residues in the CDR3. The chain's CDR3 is CASSYRDRTYEQYF. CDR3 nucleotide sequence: TGTGCCAGCTCGTACCGGGACAGAACCTACGAGCAGTACTTC.